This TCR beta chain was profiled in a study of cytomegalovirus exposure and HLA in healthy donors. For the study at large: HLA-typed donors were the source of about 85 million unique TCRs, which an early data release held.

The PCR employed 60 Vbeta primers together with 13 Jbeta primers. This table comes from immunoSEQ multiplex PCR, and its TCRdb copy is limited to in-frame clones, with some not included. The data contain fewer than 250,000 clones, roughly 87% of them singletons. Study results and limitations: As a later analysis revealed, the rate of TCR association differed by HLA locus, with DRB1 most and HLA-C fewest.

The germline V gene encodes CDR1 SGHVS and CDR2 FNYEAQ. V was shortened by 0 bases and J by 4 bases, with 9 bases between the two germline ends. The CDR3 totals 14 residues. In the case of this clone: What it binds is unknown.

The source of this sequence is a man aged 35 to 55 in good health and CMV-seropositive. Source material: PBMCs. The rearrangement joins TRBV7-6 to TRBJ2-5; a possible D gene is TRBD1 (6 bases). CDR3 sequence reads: CASSLASRGETQYF. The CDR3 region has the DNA TGTGCCAGCAGCTTAGCGTCCAGGGGAGAGACCCAGTACTTC.